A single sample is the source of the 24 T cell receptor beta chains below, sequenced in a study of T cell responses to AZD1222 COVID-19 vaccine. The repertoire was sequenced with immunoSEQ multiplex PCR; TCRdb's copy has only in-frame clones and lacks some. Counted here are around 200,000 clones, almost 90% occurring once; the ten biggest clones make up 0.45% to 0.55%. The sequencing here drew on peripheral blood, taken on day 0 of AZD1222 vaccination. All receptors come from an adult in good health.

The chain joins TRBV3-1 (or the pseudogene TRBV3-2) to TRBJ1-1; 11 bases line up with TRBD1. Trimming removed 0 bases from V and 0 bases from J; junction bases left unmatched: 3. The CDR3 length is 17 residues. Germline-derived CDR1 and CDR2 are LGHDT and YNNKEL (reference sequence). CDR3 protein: CASSQDWTGGMNTEAFF. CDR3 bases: TGTGCCAGCAGCCAAGATTGGACAGGGGGCATGAACACTGAAGCTTTCTTT.

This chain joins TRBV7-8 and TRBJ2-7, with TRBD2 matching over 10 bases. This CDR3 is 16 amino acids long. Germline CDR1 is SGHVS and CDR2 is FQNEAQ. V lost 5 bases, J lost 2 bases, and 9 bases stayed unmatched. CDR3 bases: TGTGCCAGCAGCCAACCACTAGCGGGGCTACCCTACGAGCAGTACTTC. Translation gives CASSQPLAGLPYEQYF.

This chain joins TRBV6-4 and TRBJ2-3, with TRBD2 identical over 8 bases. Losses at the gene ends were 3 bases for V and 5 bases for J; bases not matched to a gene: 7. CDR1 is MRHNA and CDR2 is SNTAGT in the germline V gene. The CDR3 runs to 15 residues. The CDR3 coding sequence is TGTGCCAGCAGTGAGTCGGGAGGGCTCGGAGATACGCAGTATTTT. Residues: CASSESGGLGDTQYF.

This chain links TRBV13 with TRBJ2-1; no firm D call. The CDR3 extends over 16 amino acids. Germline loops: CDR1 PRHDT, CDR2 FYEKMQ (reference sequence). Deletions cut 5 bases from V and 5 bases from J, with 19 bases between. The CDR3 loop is CASSVSWVKVDNEQFF. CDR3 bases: TGTGCCAGCAGCGTAAGTTGGGTGAAGGTAGACAATGAGCAGTTCTTC.

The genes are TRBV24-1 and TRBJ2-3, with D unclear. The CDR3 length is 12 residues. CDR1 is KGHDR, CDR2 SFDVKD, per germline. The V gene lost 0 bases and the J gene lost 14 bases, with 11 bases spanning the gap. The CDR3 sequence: CATSDLRDTRYF. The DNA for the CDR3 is TGTGCCACCAGTGATTTGCGAGACACCAGGTATTTT.

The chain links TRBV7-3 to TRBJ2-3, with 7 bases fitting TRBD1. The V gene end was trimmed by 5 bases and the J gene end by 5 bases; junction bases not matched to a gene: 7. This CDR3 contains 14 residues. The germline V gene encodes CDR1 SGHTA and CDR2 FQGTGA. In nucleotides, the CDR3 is TGTGCCAGCAGCCAGGGGACAGTCGAAGATACGCAGTATTTT. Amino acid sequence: CASSQGTVEDTQYF.

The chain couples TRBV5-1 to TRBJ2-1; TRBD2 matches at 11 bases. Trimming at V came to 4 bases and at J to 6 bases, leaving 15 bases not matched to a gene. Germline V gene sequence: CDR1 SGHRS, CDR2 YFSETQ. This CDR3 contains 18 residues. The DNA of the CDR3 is TGCGCCAGCAGCCGGGACGGCTCTCTAGCGGGAGGACCCAATGAGCAGTTCTTC. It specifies CASSRDGSLAGGPNEQFF.

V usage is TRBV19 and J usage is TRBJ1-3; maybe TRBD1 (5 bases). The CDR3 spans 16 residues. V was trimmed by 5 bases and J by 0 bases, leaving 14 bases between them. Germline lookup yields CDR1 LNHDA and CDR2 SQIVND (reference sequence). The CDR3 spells CASSPTWGSSGNTIYF. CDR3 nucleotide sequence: TGTGCCAGTAGTCCAACGTGGGGGAGCTCTGGAAACACCATATATTTT.

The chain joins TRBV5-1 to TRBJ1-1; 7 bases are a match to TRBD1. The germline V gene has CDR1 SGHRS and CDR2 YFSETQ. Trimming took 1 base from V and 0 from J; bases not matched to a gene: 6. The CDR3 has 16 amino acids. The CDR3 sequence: CASSLMTGHVNTEAFF. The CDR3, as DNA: TGCGCCAGCAGCTTGATGACAGGGCACGTGAACACTGAAGCTTTCTTT. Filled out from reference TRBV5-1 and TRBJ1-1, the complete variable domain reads KAGVTQTPRYLIKTRGQQVTLSCSPISGHRSVSWYQQTPGQGLQFLFEYFSETQRNKGNFPGRFSGRQFSNSRSEMNVSTLELGDSALYLCASSLMTGHVNTEAFFGQGTRLTVV.

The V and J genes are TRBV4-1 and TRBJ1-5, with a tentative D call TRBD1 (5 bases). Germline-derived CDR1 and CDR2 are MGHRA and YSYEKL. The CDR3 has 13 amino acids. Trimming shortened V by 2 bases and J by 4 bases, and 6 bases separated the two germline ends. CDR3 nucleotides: TGCGCCAGCAGCCAACAGGGAAATCAGCCCCAGCATTTT. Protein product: CASSQQGNQPQHF.

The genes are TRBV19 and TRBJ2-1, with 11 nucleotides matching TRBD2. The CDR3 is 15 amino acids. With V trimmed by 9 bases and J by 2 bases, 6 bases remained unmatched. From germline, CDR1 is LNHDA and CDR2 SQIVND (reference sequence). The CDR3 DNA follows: TGTGCCAGCTCTAGCGGGAGGCTCACCTACAATGAGCAGTTCTTC. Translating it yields CASSSGRLTYNEQFF.

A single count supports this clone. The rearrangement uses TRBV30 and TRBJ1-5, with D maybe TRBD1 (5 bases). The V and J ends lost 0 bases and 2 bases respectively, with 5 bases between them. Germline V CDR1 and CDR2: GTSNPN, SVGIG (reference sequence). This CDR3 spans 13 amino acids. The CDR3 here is CAWSVGRNQPQHF. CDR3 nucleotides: TGTGCCTGGAGTGTGGGGCGCAATCAGCCCCAGCATTTT.

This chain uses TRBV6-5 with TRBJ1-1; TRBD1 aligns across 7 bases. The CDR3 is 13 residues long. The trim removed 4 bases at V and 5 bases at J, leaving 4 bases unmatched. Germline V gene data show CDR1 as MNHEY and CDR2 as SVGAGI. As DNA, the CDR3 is TGTGCCAGCAGTTTACAGGGGCAAACTGAAGCTTTCTTT. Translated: CASSLQGQTEAFF.

The CDR3 nucleotides read TGTGCCAGCAGCCCCGGGGAGGGGACAGTGGTGGCCAACGTCCTGACTTTC. It encodes CASSPGEGTVVANVLTF. The rearrangement links TRBV11-3 to TRBJ2-6; either TRBD1 or TRBD2 may supply D (7 bases each). From germline, CDR1 is SGHNT and CDR2 YENEEA. The CDR3 covers 17 residues. V was pared by 5 bases and J by 6 bases, with 20 bases between. Variable domain in full (rest from reference TRBV11-3 and TRBJ2-6): EAGVVQSPRYKIIEKKQPVAFWCNPISGHNTLYWYLQNLGQGPELLIRYENEEAVDDSQLPKDRFSAERLKGVDSTLKIQPAELGDSAVYLCASSPGEGTVVANVLTFGAGSRLTVL.

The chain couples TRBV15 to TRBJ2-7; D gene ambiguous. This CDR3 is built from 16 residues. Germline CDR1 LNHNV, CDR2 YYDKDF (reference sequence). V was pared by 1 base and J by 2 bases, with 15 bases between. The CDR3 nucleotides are TGTGCCACCAGCAGAGTAGGTGGGGTAAACGCCTACGAGCAGTACTTC. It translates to CATSRVGGVNAYEQYF.

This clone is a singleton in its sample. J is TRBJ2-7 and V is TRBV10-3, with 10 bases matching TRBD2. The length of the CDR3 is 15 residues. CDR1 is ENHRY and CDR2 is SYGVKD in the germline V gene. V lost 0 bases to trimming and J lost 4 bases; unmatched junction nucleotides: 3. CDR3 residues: CAISESSGGAYEQYF. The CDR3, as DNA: TGTGCCATCAGTGAGTCGAGCGGGGGGGCTTACGAGCAGTACTTC.

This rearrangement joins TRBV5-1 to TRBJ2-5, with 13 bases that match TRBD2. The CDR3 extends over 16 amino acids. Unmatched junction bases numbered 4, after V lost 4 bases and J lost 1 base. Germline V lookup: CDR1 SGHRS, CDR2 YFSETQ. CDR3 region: CASSRGTSGAQETQYF. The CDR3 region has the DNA TGCGCCAGCAGCCGGGGGACTAGCGGGGCCCAAGAGACCCAGTACTTC. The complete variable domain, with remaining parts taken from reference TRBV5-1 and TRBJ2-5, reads KAGVTQTPRYLIKTRGQQVTLSCSPISGHRSVSWYQQTPGQGLQFLFEYFSETQRNKGNFPGRFSGRQFSNSRSEMNVSTLELGDSALYLCASSRGTSGAQETQYFGPGTRLLVL.

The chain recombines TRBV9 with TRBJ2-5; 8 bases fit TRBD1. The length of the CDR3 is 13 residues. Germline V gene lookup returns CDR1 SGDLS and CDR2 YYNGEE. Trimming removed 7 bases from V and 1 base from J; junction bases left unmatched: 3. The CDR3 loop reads CASAGQGQETQYF. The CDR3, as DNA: TGTGCCAGCGCCGGACAGGGCCAAGAGACCCAGTACTTC.

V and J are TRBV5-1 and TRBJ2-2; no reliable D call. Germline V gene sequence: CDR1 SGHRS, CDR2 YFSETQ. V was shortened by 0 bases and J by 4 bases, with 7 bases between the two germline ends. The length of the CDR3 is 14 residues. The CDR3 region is CASSLGTTTGELFF. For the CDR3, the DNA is TGCGCCAGCAGCTTGGGCACGACCACCGGGGAGCTGTTTTTT.

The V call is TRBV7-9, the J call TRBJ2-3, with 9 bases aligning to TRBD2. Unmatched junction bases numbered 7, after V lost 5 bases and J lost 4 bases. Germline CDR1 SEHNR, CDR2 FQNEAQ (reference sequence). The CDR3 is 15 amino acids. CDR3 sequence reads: CASSKSGGPADTQYF. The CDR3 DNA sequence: TGTGCCAGCAGCAAAAGCGGGGGGCCCGCAGATACGCAGTATTTT.

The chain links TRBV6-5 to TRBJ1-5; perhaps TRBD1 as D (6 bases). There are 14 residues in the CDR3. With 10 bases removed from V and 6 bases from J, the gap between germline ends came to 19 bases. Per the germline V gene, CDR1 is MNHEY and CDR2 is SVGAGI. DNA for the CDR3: TGTGCCACGTGGGGGCAACTGAGGGGTCAGCCCCAGCATTTT. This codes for CATWGQLRGQPQHF.

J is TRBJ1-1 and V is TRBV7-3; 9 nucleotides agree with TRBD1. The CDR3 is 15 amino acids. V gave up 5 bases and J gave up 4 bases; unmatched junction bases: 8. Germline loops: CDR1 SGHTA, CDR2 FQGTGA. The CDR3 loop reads CASSAGTGGSTEAFF. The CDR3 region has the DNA TGTGCCAGCAGCGCCGGAACAGGGGGCTCCACTGAAGCTTTCTTT.

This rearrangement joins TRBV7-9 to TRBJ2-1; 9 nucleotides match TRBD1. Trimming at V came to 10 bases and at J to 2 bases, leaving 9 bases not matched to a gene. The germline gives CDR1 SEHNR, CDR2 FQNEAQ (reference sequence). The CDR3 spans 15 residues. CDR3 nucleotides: TGTGCCACCAAAGTTGACAGGGGGGCCTACAATGAGCAGTTCTTC. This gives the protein CATKVDRGAYNEQFF. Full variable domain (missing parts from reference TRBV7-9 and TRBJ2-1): DTGVSQNPRHKITKRGQNVTFRCDPISEHNRLYWYRQTLGQGPEFLTYFQNEAQLEKSRLLSDRFSAERPKGSFSTLEIQRTEQGDSAMYLCATKVDRGAYNEQFFGPGTRLTVL.

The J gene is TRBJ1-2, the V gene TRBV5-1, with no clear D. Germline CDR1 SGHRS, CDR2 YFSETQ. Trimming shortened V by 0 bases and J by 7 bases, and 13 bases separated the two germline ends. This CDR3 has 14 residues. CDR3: CASSLGNRGGGYTF. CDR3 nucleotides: TGCGCCAGCAGCTTGGGGAATCGTGGAGGTGGCTACACCTTC.